This T cell receptor (beta chain) came from a study of T cell responses to AZD1222 COVID-19 vaccine. General observations from the study: Epitopes outside B.1.351 and B.1.1.7 mutated regions reportedly drew nearly half of spike TCRs. Spike-specific TCR breadth rose after two AZD1222 doses, and depth rose as well. Regions 160-218 and 743-854 held dominance among vaccine-associated CD4 TCRs, which spanned spike.

Libraries were prepared by immunoSEQ multiplex PCR; TCRdb keeps only in-frame clonotypes and omits some of them. Of roughly 160,000 clones listed, over 75% are singletons. Concerning this clone: Its antigen is not known.

Germline V gives CDR1 ENHRY, CDR2 SYGVKD. V lost 3 bases, J lost 2 bases, and 11 bases lay in between. CDR3 length equals 15 residues. The rearrangement joins TRBV10-3 to TRBJ2-1; D gene unclear. The source of this sequence is an adult in good health. The sequenced sample was peripheral blood, obtained on day 0 of AZD1222 vaccination. As DNA, the CDR3 is TGTGCCATCAGTGATACGGACGGAACCTACAATGAGCAGTTCTTC. Protein product: CAISDTDGTYNEQFF.